This T cell receptor beta chain stems from a study of PD-1 blockade in classical Hodgkin lymphoma. Study observations and caveats: Compared with healthy donors, newly diagnosed patients reportedly showed lower baseline TCR diversity. Those starting nivolumab under 1 year post-ASCT were excluded. In CD4+ cells, TCR diversity went up significantly by C4D1, but in CD8+ cells it did not.

Data came from immunoSEQ multiplex PCR; TCRdb stores just in-frame clones and leaves some out. The sample contains 34,000 or so clones, about 90% of which appear only once. This CDR3 has 12 amino acids. CDR1 and CDR2 (germline): MNHNS, SASEGT. V was cut by 7 bases and J by 7 bases, with 14 bases left in between. Comment on this clone: The antigen remains undetermined.

This sample's time point: cycle 4 day 1 (C4D1), after 5 to 7 weeks of nivolumab. Following autologous stem cell transplantation, relapse occurred in every patient, and exposure to brentuximab vedotin varied. Purification of CD4+ T cells from thawed PBMCs was performed via magnetic negative selection. Relapsed/refractory classical Hodgkin lymphoma patients had complete, partial or progressive responses. Sequencing was performed on CD4+ T cells from blood, taken before the fourth cycle of nivolumab. The sequence came from a human donor with classical Hodgkin lymphoma. J is TRBJ2-7 and V is TRBV6-1, with D maybe TRBD1 (5 bases). The CDR3 loop is CASKGITSEQYF. DNA for the CDR3: TGTGCCAGCAAGGGGATTACGTCGGAGCAGTACTTC.